The present T cell receptor beta chain was sequenced within a study of identical twins. Looked up from germline, CDR1 is SGHTA and CDR2 is FQGNSA. V was trimmed by 1 base and J by 4 bases, leaving 12 bases between them. This CDR3 has 15 residues. TCRdb re-called the 5' RACE reads with MiXCR, one entry per CDR3 protein. The repertoire includes about 720,000 distinct CDR3 sequences, over 15% of them detected once, and around 14% sits in the top ten. This clonotype was observed a handful of times. These sequences were also reported in another study, on T cells expressing NK-cell markers.

The chain is built from TRBV7-2 and TRBJ2-3, with D possibly being TRBD2 (6 bases). Sequenced sample: PBMCs. The TCR was taken from a woman between 18 and 29 years old in good health. The DNA of the CDR3 is TGTGCCAGCAGCTTAGTGCGGGGTTGGGCAGATACGCAGTATTTT. Translated: CASSLVRGWADTQYF.